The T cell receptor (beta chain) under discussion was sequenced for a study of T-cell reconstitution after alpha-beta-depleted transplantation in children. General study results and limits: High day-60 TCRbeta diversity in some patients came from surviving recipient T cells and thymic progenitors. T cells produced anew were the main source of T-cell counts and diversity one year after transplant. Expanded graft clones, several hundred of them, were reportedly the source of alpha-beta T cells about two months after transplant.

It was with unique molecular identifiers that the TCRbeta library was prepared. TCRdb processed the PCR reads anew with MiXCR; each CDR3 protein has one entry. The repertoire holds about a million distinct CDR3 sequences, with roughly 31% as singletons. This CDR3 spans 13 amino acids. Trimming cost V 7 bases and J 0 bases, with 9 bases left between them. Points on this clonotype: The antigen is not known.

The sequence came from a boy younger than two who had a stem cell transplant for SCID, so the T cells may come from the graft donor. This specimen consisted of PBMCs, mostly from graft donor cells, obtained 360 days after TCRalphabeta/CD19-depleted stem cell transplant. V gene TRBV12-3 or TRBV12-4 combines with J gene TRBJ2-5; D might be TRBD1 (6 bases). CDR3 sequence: CASNDRNQETQYF. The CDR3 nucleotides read TGTGCCAGCAACGACAGGAACCAAGAGACCCAGTACTTC.